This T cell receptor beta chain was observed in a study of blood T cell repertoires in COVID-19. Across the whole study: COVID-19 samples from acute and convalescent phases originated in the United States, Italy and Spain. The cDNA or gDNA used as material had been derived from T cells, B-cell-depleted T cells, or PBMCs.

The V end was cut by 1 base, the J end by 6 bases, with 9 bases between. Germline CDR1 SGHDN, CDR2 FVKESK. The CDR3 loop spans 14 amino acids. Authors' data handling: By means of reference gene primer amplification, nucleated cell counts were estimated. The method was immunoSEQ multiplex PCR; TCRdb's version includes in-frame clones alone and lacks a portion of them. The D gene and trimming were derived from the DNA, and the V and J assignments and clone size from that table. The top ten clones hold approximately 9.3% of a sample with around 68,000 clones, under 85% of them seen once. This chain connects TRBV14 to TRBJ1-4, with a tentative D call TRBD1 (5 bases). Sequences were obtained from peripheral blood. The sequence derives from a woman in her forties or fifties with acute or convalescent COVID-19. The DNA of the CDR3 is TGTGCCAGCAGCCAAGTGGGGGGATATGAAAAACTGTTTTTT. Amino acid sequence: CASSQVGGYEKLFF.